The 25 T cell receptor beta chains listed next were all sequenced from one sample in a study of T cell repertoires in cytomegalovirus infection (dated by TCRdb to about 2019). TCRdb lists the instrument as Illumina HiSeq 1500. The public reads were quality trimmed at Q25 with fastp and then assembled into clones with MiXCR by TCRdb, keeping productive beta chains. One record per CDR3 amino acid sequence lists the most common genes and DNA. The sample profile shows nearly 550,000 distinct CDR3 sequences; 16% of them were found once. Jointly, the top ten make up approximately 24% of the sample. The sequencing sample was made of CD8+ T cells from PBMCs. The receptors were gathered from a human donor in good health (CMV status not recorded). Some clones in this sample may be carry-over from other donors' samples.

The V and J genes are TRBV11-2 and TRBJ1-2; D is unclear. CDR3 size: 18 residues. Germline-derived CDR1 and CDR2 are SGHAT and FQNNGV. Trimming removed 4 bases from V and 6 bases from J, with 27 bases in between. In DNA, the CDR3 is TGTGCCAGCAGCTACCATCCAGGTGGAGGAACCGATATAGATGGCTACACCTTC. This codes for CASSYHPGGGTDIDGYTF.

This clonotype showed up many times. The chain links TRBV7-9 to TRBJ1-1; a weak D match, TRBD1 (5 bases). The V gene's germline CDR1 is SEHNR and CDR2 FQNEAQ (reference sequence). This CDR3 contains 12 residues. V was shortened by 8 bases and J by 0 bases, with 7 bases between the two germline ends. CDR3 DNA: TGTGCCAGCCAGGGAGTGAACACTGAAGCTTTCTTT. Translated, it gives CASQGVNTEAFF.

Many counts were recorded for this clonotype. This chain connects TRBV11-2 to TRBJ2-5; tentative D call: TRBD1 (6 bases). CDR3 length: 15 residues. CDR1 is SGHAT, CDR2 FQNNGV, per germline. V gave up 0 bases and J gave up 0 bases, with 8 bases separating them. CDR3 in DNA: TGTGCCAGCAGCTTAGATAGGGGGAACCAAGAGACCCAGTACTTC. Encoded protein: CASSLDRGNQETQYF.

This clonotype came up many times. This chain joins TRBV4-1 and TRBJ1-5; D unresolved. The CDR3 has 16 residues. The germline V gene has CDR1 MGHRA and CDR2 YSYEKL. Deletions cut 0 bases from V and 1 base from J, with 10 bases between. The CDR3 DNA sequence: TGCGCCAGCAGCCAAGAAGGGCCGGGGAGCAATCAGCCCCAGCATTTT. Protein sequence: CASSQEGPGSNQPQHF.

V usage is TRBV7-6 and J usage is TRBJ2-7; D is undetermined. CDR3 length: 11 amino acids. Germline CDR1 SGHVS, CDR2 FNYEAQ. The CDR3 loop is CAATSSYEQYF. In DNA, the CDR3 is TGTGCGGCGACAAGCTCCTACGAGCAGTACTTC.

This clonotype was seen a handful of times. The CDR3 bases are TGCGCCAGCTTCAGACAGTTCCACGAGACCCAGTACTTC. Translating gives CASFRQFHETQYF. The chain links TRBV5-1 to TRBJ2-5, with a possible D match to TRBD1 (5 bases). Trimming stripped 7 bases from V and 5 bases from J, with 15 bases between. The CDR3 sequence is 13 residues long. The germline V gene has CDR1 SGHRS and CDR2 YFSETQ.

This clonotype was observed at least ten times. V usage is TRBV27 and J usage is TRBJ1-4, with TRBD1 matching over 7 bases. The CDR3 covers 14 residues. Germline CDR1 and CDR2: MNHEY and SMNVEV (reference sequence). With 3 bases clipped from V and 8 bases from J, the junction kept 6 bases outside the gene matches. CDR3 region: CASSFGQEGEKLFF. The CDR3 region has the DNA TGTGCCAGCAGTTTTGGACAGGAAGGGGAAAAACTGTTTTTT.

This clonotype was counted many times. The chain combines TRBV7-9 with TRBJ1-2; possible D gene TRBD1, 6 bases. V lost 0 bases, J lost 6 bases, and 11 bases lay in between. This CDR3 contains 14 residues. Germline CDR1 reads SEHNR; CDR2 reads FQNEAQ (reference sequence). The CDR3 nucleotides are TGTGCCAGCAGCTTAGCAACAGGGATCGATGGCTACACCTTC. Its translation: CASSLATGIDGYTF. Full variable domain (missing parts from reference TRBV7-9 and TRBJ1-2): DTGVSQNPRHKITKRGQNVTFRCDPISEHNRLYWYRQTLGQGPEFLTYFQNEAQLEKSRLLSDRFSAERPKGSFSTLEIQRTEQGDSAMYLCASSLATGIDGYTFGSGTRLTVV.

The genes are TRBV6-5 and TRBJ1-2; possibly TRBD1 for D (6 bases). Germline CDR1 and CDR2: MNHEY and SVGAGI. V was clipped by 2 bases and J by 7 bases, with 14 bases between them. The CDR3 is 14 amino acids. The CDR3 nucleotides read TGTGCCAGCAGTTACCGGGGGGGGGCTCTTGGCTACACCTTC. Protein product: CASSYRGGALGYTF.

This clonotype was observed many times. The CDR3 spells CASSTDRGPYNEQFF. Here the CDR3 DNA reads TGTGCCAGCAGCACGGACAGGGGACCCTACAATGAGCAGTTCTTC. The chain is built from TRBV11-2 and TRBJ2-1; 9 positions match TRBD1. Germline V CDR1 and CDR2: SGHAT, FQNNGV. The CDR3 contains 15 residues. J lost 2 bases, V lost 5 bases, and 4 bases had no gene match.

This clonotype was recorded many times. The chain employs TRBV28 and TRBJ1-2; TRBD1 is a possible D gene (5 bases). The V end lost 6 bases, the J end lost 5 bases, and 28 bases lay between the germline ends. CDR1 is MDHEN and CDR2 is SYDVKM in the germline V gene. The CDR3 has 18 amino acids. This CDR3 reads CASSPTTQGRDGVYGYTF. The CDR3 DNA reads TGTGCCAGCAGCCCGACAACCCAGGGAAGGGATGGGGTTTATGGCTACACCTTC.

The V gene is TRBV2, the J gene TRBJ1-2; possibly TRBD1 for D (6 bases). V was shortened by 6 bases and J by 7 bases, with 21 bases between the two germline ends. This CDR3 comprises 15 residues. Per germline, CDR1 SNHLY and CDR2 FYNNEI. CDR3 sequence (DNA): TGTGCCAGCAGACCCCATGGGGAGGGGGTCGGTGGCTACACCTTC. Its translation: CASRPHGEGVGGYTF.

This clonotype was recorded many times. The genes are TRBV29-1 and TRBJ2-6, with a weak D call TRBD2 (5 bases). This CDR3 region has 15 residues. CDR1 is SQVTM and CDR2 is ANQGSEA in the germline V gene. V dropped 0 bases and J dropped 1 base, with 7 bases sitting between them. The CDR3 nucleotides are TGCAGCGTTGAAGAGTCGGGGTCTGGGGCCAACGTCCTGACTTTC. Protein sequence: CSVEESGSGANVLTF. The full variable domain, completed using reference TRBV29-1 and TRBJ2-6, is SAVISQKPSRDICQRGTSLTIQCQVDSQVTMMFWYRQQPGQSLTLIATANQGSEATYESGFVIDKFPISRPNLTFSTLTVSNMSPEDSSIYLCSVEESGSGANVLTFGAGSRLTVL.

This clonotype was found a few times. The chain couples TRBV6-2 or TRBV6-3 to TRBJ1-2; D not resolved. The CDR3 has 10 residues. Germline V gives CDR1 MNHEY, CDR2 SVGEGT. V was cut by 5 bases and J by 7 bases, with 5 bases left in between. The CDR3 region has the DNA TGTGCCAGCAGTCACTTTGGCTACACCTTC. Encoded protein: CASSHFGYTF.

The chain recombines TRBV4-3 with TRBJ1-1, with D possibly TRBD1 on 5 matching bases. There are 16 residues in the CDR3. CDR1 and CDR2 from the germline V gene are LGHNA and YSLEER. V lost 3 bases to trimming and J lost 0 bases, with 14 bases between them. The CDR3 here is CASSHADRNLNTEAFF. CDR3 nucleotides: TGCGCCAGCAGCCACGCAGACAGAAACTTGAACACTGAAGCTTTCTTT.

V gene TRBV20-1 combines with J gene TRBJ2-3; TRBD2 matches 13 bases. Germline CDR1 and CDR2: DFQATT and SNEGSKA (reference sequence). With 1 base clipped from V and 0 bases from J, the junction kept 13 bases outside the gene matches. CDR3 length: 20 residues. For the CDR3, the DNA is TGCAGTGCTAGAGCGTTCCTACTAGCGGGGGGGACAGCTAGCACAGATACGCAGTATTTT. The encoded protein is CSARAFLLAGGTASTDTQYF.

This clonotype was counted many times. The V call is TRBV7-2, the J call TRBJ2-1; D not resolved. Trimming took 5 bases from V and 8 from J, leaving 13 bases between them. The CDR3 loop spans 13 amino acids. The V gene's germline CDR1 is SGHTA and CDR2 FQGNSA. This CDR3 reads CASSPPLVDEQFF. CDR3 DNA sequence: TGTGCCAGCAGCCCACCGTTGGTGGATGAGCAGTTCTTC.

This clonotype appeared once. A much larger clonotype is one base distant, so this may be a read error. This chain joins TRBV6-2 or TRBV6-3 and TRBJ1-1; no reliable D call. CDR3 length: 14 residues. Per germline, CDR1 MNHEY and CDR2 SVGEGT. CDR3 bases: TGTGCCGGCAGCCCCGAGTTCCTGAACACTGAAGCTTTCTTT. This sequence encodes CAGSPEFLNTEAFF.

This clonotype was seen a few times. This chain links TRBV10-3 with TRBJ2-7, with 11 bases lining up with TRBD2. The CDR3 is 16 amino acids. The V segment lost 4 bases and the J segment 0 bases; nucleotides outside the gene matches: 5. Germline V gene sequence: CDR1 ENHRY, CDR2 SYGVKD. In DNA form, the CDR3 reads TGTGCCATCAGTGGAACTACTAGCGGGAGCTCCTACGAGCAGTACTTC. Its translation is CAISGTTSGSSYEQYF.

This clonotype was detected many times. The rearrangement uses TRBV7-9 and TRBJ2-1; D call uncertain. The CDR3 length is 13 residues. Trimming removed 6 bases at V and 5 bases at J, with 11 bases between. The germline CDR1 and CDR2 sequences are SEHNR and FQNEAQ (reference sequence). In DNA form, the CDR3 reads TGTGCCAGCAGGAGCACCACCCACAATGAGCAGTTCTTC. This gives the protein CASRSTTHNEQFF.

The CDR3 loop reads CASGYATAGTGNQPQHF. CDR3 DNA sequence: TGTGCCAGCGGATATGCGACGGCCGGGACAGGGAATCAGCCCCAGCATTTT. The chain combines TRBV28 with TRBJ1-5, with 9 positions matching TRBD1. This CDR3 spans 17 amino acids. Germline CDR1 reads MDHEN; CDR2 reads SYDVKM. V was pared by 8 bases and J by 4 bases, with 15 bases of the junction left unmatched.

The chain couples TRBV3-1 to TRBJ1-1; D is unclear. CDR1 and CDR2 from the germline V gene are LGHDT and YNNKEL (reference sequence). This CDR3 region has 16 residues. V lost 0 bases and J lost 5, with 16 bases in between. Here the CDR3 DNA reads TGTGCCAGCAGCCAAGATGTGAGGCCCCCGGGGACTGAAGCTTTCTTT. It codes for CASSQDVRPPGTEAFF.

This clonotype has just a few counts. The chain employs TRBV5-1 and TRBJ1-1, with 9 bases aligning to TRBD1. Germline-derived CDR1 and CDR2 are SGHRS and YFSETQ. There are 13 residues in the CDR3. The V and J ends lost 3 bases and 6 bases, in that order; junction bases with no gene match: 3. CDR3 loop: CASSWTGEAEAFF. The CDR3 bases are TGCGCCAGCAGCTGGACAGGGGAGGCTGAAGCTTTCTTT.

This clonotype was picked up a small number of times. This chain connects TRBV9 to TRBJ1-1; D perhaps matches TRBD1 (6 bases). The CDR3 spans 18 residues. Germline V gives CDR1 SGDLS, CDR2 YYNGEE. Trimming cost V 4 bases and J 0 bases, with 22 bases left between them. The CDR3 coding sequence is TGTGCCAGCAGCCCAGAAATTGGGGGCCCTATTGTGAACACTGAAGCTTTCTTT. Translation gives CASSPEIGGPIVNTEAFF.

This clonotype was seen ten or more times. The CDR3 protein is CASSPWTGRGNTEAFF. CDR3 DNA sequence: TGTGCCAGCAGCCCTTGGACAGGGAGGGGAAACACTGAAGCTTTCTTT. This chain connects TRBV7-2 to TRBJ1-1; 8 positions match TRBD1. Germline V gives CDR1 SGHTA, CDR2 FQGNSA. This CDR3 region has 16 residues. V shed 5 bases and J 2 bases; nucleotides not matched to a gene: 10.